A single sample gave rise to the 3 T cell receptor beta chains below, sequenced in a study of OX40 agonist ivuxolimab in advanced cancers. Produced via immunoSEQ multiplex PCR; TCRdb's table is partial and in-frame only. Of tens of thousands of clones in the sample, 70% to 90% were seen once. The sample in question was CD4+ or CD8+ T cells sorted from blood, obtained in a trial of the OX40 agonist ivuxolimab. All receptors come from an adult with an advanced solid tumor such as melanoma, head and neck, liver or kidney cancer.

This chain links TRBV4-1 with TRBJ2-5; 9 nucleotides line up with TRBD2. V lost 3 bases, J lost 5 bases, and 4 bases stayed unmatched. Germline V CDR1 and CDR2: MGHRA, YSYEKL. This CDR3 has 14 amino acids. The CDR3 spells CASSHQAGGETQYF. CDR3 in DNA: TGCGCCAGCAGCCACCAAGCGGGAGGTGAGACCCAGTACTTC.

In its sample, this clone was seen a few times. The chain uses TRBV28 and TRBJ2-2, with TRBD2 matching 8 bases. CDR3 length: 14 amino acids. Germline V gives CDR1 MDHEN, CDR2 SYDVKM. V trimming: 10 bases; J trimming: 5 bases; junction bases outside the gene matches: 9. The CDR3 nucleotides are TGTGCCACCCAAGCGGGAGCTAGGACCGGGGAGCTGTTTTTT. The encoded protein is CATQAGARTGELFF.

This chain joins TRBV29-1 and TRBJ2-7; the D gene is possibly TRBD1 (6 bases). Germline V gene lookup returns CDR1 SQVTM and CDR2 ANQGSEA. This CDR3 has 12 residues. Trimming pared 6 bases from V and 3 bases from J, leaving 12 bases between. Here the CDR3 reads CSVGQSFYEQYF. CDR3 coding DNA: TGCAGCGTCGGACAGTCCTTCTACGAGCAGTACTTC.